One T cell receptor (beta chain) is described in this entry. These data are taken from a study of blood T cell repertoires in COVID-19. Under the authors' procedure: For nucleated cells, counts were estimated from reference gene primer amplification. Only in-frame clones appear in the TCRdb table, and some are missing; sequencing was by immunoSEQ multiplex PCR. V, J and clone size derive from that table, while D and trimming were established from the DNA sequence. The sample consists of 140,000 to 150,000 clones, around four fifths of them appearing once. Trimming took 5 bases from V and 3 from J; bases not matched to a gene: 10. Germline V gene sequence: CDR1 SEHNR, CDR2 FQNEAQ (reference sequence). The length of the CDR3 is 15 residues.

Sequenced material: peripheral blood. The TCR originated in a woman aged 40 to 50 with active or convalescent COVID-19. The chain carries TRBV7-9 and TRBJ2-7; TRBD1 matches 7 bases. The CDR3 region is CASSHIGTENYEQYF. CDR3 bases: TGTGCCAGCAGCCATATCGGGACAGAAAACTACGAGCAGTACTTC.